These 2 T cell receptor beta chains originate from one sample sequenced in a study of blood T cell repertoires in COVID-19. Assay: immunoSEQ multiplex PCR; the TCRdb copy retains only in-frame clones and omits some. The sample records about 250,000 clones, 65% to 85% being singletons. What was sequenced was peripheral blood. The receptors derive from a man in his fifties or sixties with active or convalescent COVID-19.

The chain links TRBV10-1 to TRBJ2-1; a weak D match, TRBD1 (5 bases). The CDR3 spans 15 residues. V lost 8 bases and J lost 2, with 16 bases in between. Germline V gene data show CDR1 as WNHNN and CDR2 as SYGVQD (reference sequence). The CDR3 spells CASFSGCYPYNEQFF. The CDR3 DNA follows: TGCGCCAGCTTCTCAGGGTGCTATCCCTACAATGAGCAGTTCTTC.

This clone was recorded a few times. This sequence joins TRBV30 and TRBJ1-2; the D gene is possibly TRBD1 (5 bases). The CDR3 runs to 15 residues. Trimming stripped 1 base from V and 7 bases from J, with 19 bases between. CDR1 and CDR2 (germline): GTSNPN, SVGIG (reference sequence). The DNA of the CDR3 is TGTGCCTGGAGTGGGCTCGACAGAATAACGGGTGGCTACACCTTC. This codes for CAWSGLDRITGGYTF.